A selection of T cell receptor beta chains follows, all from one sample in a study of blood T cell repertoires in COVID-19. Clones were read by immunoSEQ multiplex PCR, and TCRdb kept only the in-frame ones, dropping some. The sample contains 310,000 or so clones, about 88% of which appear only once. The specimen was PBMCs or T cells enriched from blood (not recorded which). The origin of the receptors is a woman in her 40s who had recovered from COVID-19. The CDR3 runs from the conserved cysteine through the conserved F or W. The D gene is left open where the match is weak. Not all rows give a size; the values are once, few, many and, for expanded clones, a class.

clone size | D gene | J gene | V gene | CDR3 protein | CDR3 DNA
once | TRBD2 | TRBJ2-7 | TRBV3-1/TRBV3-2 | CASSQDSGLADEQYF | TGTGCCAGCAGCCAAGATTCGGGACTAGCGGACGAGCAGTACTTC
NA | TRBD1 | TRBJ1-1 | TRBV9 | CASSAVTGRTEAFF | TGTGCCAGCAGCGCCGTGACAGGGAGGACTGAAGCTTTCTTT
NA | TRBD2 | TRBJ2-5 | TRBV5-1 | CASSSLALAGGRETQYF | TGCGCCAGCAGCTCGCTGGCCCTAGCGGGGGGGCGTGAGACCCAGTACTTC
NA | TRBD2 | TRBJ2-2 | TRBV6-2/TRBV6-3 | CASSYLKAGGRRGTGELFF | TGTGCCAGCAGTTACCTGAAAGCGGGAGGGCGGCGAGGCACCGGGGAGCTGTTTTTT
NA | NA | TRBJ1-2 | TRBV28 | CASSRFLSQENYGYTF | TGTGCCAGCAGCCGCTTTCTTTCACAGGAGAACTATGGCTACACCTTC
NA | NA | TRBJ2-7 | TRBV11-2 | CASSLVPFRDTRSYEQYF | TGTGCCAGCAGCTTAGTCCCCTTCCGGGACACCCGCTCCTACGAGCAGTACTTC
NA | NA | TRBJ2-1 | TRBV30 | CAWSVREGVAVYNEQFF | TGTGCCTGGAGTGTGAGAGAAGGGGTAGCGGTTTACAATGAGCAGTTCTTC
NA | NA | TRBJ1-6 | TRBV4-3 | CASSLGRDKSPLHF | TGCGCCAGCAGCCTCGGAAGGGACAAGTCACCCCTCCACTTT
NA | TRBD2 | TRBJ2-7 | TRBV19 | CASSAGTSGTYEQYF | TGTGCCAGTAGTGCCGGGACTAGCGGGACCTACGAGCAGTACTTC
NA | NA | TRBJ1-1 | TRBV11-3 | CASSLGQKNTEAFF | TGTGCCAGCAGCTTAGGACAGAAGAACACTGAAGCTTTCTTT
once | NA | TRBJ2-1 | TRBV29-1 | CSVDGELDNEQFF | TGCAGCGTTGATGGGGAGTTAGACAATGAGCAGTTCTTC
NA | NA | TRBJ2-1 | TRBV3-1/TRBV3-2 | CASRRDGEQFF | TGTGCCAGCAGGCGGGATGGAGAGCAGTTCTTC
NA | NA | TRBJ1-1 | TRBV27 | CASSSRLGDTEAFF | TGTGCCAGCAGTTCCCGGTTGGGCGACACTGAAGCTTTCTTT
NA | NA | TRBJ2-7 | TRBV12-3/TRBV12-4 | CATPRRSPYEQYF | TGTGCCACTCCTCGGCGGAGCCCCTACGAGCAGTACTTC
NA | NA | TRBJ2-5 | TRBV30 | CAWSSGAQETQYF | TGTGCCTGGAGTTCGGGAGCCCAAGAGACCCAGTACTTC
NA | NA | TRBJ2-6 | TRBV7-2 | CASSLVGAGANVLTF | TGTGCCAGCAGCTTAGTCGGGGCTGGGGCCAACGTCCTGACTTTC
NA | NA | TRBJ2-3 | TRBV5-4 | CASSTSRGLSTDTQYF | TGTGCCAGCAGCACGTCCAGGGGATTGAGCACAGATACGCAGTATTTT
NA | TRBD2 | TRBJ2-7 | TRBV18 | CASSLGLVQEQYF | TGTGCCAGCTCCCTCGGACTAGTCCAAGAGCAGTACTTC
NA | TRBD2 | TRBJ2-5 | TRBV2 | CASSGPSGQETQYF | TGTGCCAGCAGTGGCCCTAGCGGCCAAGAGACCCAGTACTTC
NA | TRBD2 | TRBJ2-4 | TRBV9 | CASSISGSDGAKGAKNIQYF | TGTGCCAGCAGCATAAGCGGGAGCGATGGAGCCAAGGGAGCCAAAAACATTCAGTACTTC
NA | NA | TRBJ1-5 | TRBV4-1 | CASSQVTGYDQPQHF | TGCGCCAGCAGCCAAGTCACAGGGTATGATCAGCCCCAGCATTTT
NA | TRBD2 | TRBJ2-3 | TRBV5-4 | CASSHPALASDTQYF | TGTGCCAGCAGCCACCCGGCACTAGCGTCAGATACGCAGTATTTT
NA | TRBD2 | TRBJ2-7 | TRBV18 | CASSPGPGRGKLFYEQYF | TGTGCCAGCTCACCAGGTCCTGGGCGGGGGAAATTATTCTACGAGCAGTACTTC
NA | TRBD1 | TRBJ1-6 | TRBV11-3 | CASSRRDRGGLRYSPLHF | TGTGCCAGCAGCCGACGGGACAGGGGAGGCCTCCGGTATTCACCCCTCCACTTT
NA | TRBD1 | TRBJ1-2 | TRBV6-5 | CASRPGTGGRRGYTF | TGTGCCAGCAGACCGGGGACAGGGGGACGCCGGGGCTACACCTTC
NA | NA | TRBJ1-2 | TRBV20-1 | CSASLGINYGYTF | TGCAGTGCAAGTCTGGGCATTAACTATGGCTACACCTTC
NA | NA | TRBJ2-5 | TRBV7-2 | CASSPPGQLQETQYF | TGTGCCAGCAGCCCCCCCGGACAGCTCCAAGAGACCCAGTACTTC
NA | NA | TRBJ1-1 | TRBV20-1 | CSALEVAEAFF | TGCAGTGCCCTAGAAGTCGCTGAAGCTTTCTTT
NA | TRBD1 | TRBJ1-2 | TRBV3-1/TRBV3-2 | CASSQRGGLMAYGYTF | TGTGCCAGCAGCCAGAGAGGGGGCCTAATGGCCTATGGCTACACCTTC
NA | NA | TRBJ1-5 | TRBV6-1 | CASSEKSHYSNQPQHF | TGTGCCAGCAGTGAAAAGTCACATTATAGCAATCAGCCCCAGCATTTT
NA | NA | TRBJ1-1 | TRBV6-2/TRBV6-3 | CASSYPGRENAEAFF | TGTGCCAGCAGTTACCCCGGGAGGGAGAACGCTGAAGCTTTCTTT
NA | TRBD2 | TRBJ2-1 | TRBV9 | CASSVGISGVGIEQFF | TGTGCCAGCAGCGTAGGAATTAGCGGGGTGGGAATTGAGCAGTTCTTC
NA | TRBD2 | TRBJ2-7 | TRBV9 | CASSVRVGTSEQYF | TGTGCCAGCAGCGTAAGGGTGGGGACTAGCGAGCAGTACTTC
NA | NA | TRBJ2-7 | TRBV3-1/TRBV3-2 | CASSPGQKYYEQYF | TGTGCCAGCAGCCCAGGGCAGAAGTACTACGAGCAGTACTTC
NA | TRBD2 | TRBJ2-1 | TRBV27 | CASKTLAGFYNEQFF | TGTGCCAGCAAAACACTAGCGGGATTTTACAATGAGCAGTTCTTC
once | TRBD2 | TRBJ2-1 | TRBV5-4 | CASSPAGAYNEQFF | TGTGCCAGCAGCCCCGCGGGAGCCTACAATGAGCAGTTCTTC
NA | NA | TRBJ2-3 | TRBV25-1 | CASRETETSTDTQYF | TGTGCCAGCAGGGAGACAGAGACTAGCACAGATACGCAGTATTTT
NA | TRBD2 | TRBJ2-3 | TRBV7-9 | CASSRDYTDTQYF | TGTGCCAGCAGCCGGGACTACACAGATACGCAGTATTTT
NA | NA | TRBJ2-5 | TRBV2 | CASNTDQETQYF | TGTGCCAGCAATACTGATCAAGAGACCCAGTACTTC
NA | TRBD2 | TRBJ2-1 | TRBV7-3 | CASSLGLAELDEQFF | TGTGCCAGCAGCTTAGGGCTAGCGGAGCTGGATGAGCAGTTCTTC
NA | TRBD1 | TRBJ1-1 | TRBV11-3 | CASSLHTGGEVFF | TGTGCCAGCAGCTTGCATACAGGGGGGGAAGTTTTCTTT
once | NA | TRBJ2-1 | TRBV11-3 | CASSSRAGSYNEQFF | TGTGCCAGCAGCTCACGGGCGGGGTCCTACAATGAGCAGTTCTTC
NA | NA | TRBJ1-1 | TRBV10-2 | CASTGNTEAFF | TGCGCCAGCACGGGGAACACTGAAGCTTTCTTT
NA | TRBD1 | TRBJ1-1 | TRBV19 | CASSVAQGARTEAFF | TGTGCCAGTAGTGTGGCACAGGGGGCGCGAACTGAAGCTTTCTTT
few | TRBD2 | TRBJ2-1 | TRBV11-3 | CASSPRVSGGYPNEQFF | TGTGCCAGCAGCCCGAGGGTATCGGGGGGTTACCCGAATGAGCAGTTCTTC
once | TRBD1 | TRBJ1-1 | TRBV7-3 | CASSPGQGARTEAFF | TGTGCCAGCAGCCCAGGACAGGGGGCTCGCACTGAAGCTTTCTTT
once | NA | TRBJ1-5 | TRBV19 | CASSRFWGDNQPQHF | TGTGCCAGTAGTCGATTCTGGGGAGACAATCAGCCCCAGCATTTT
NA | TRBD1 | TRBJ1-1 | TRBV19 | CASRWGDRVWGNTEAFF | TGTGCCAGTAGATGGGGAGACAGGGTTTGGGGGAACACTGAAGCTTTCTTT
once | NA | TRBJ2-3 | TRBV24-1 | CATSDSSFTDTQYF | TGTGCCACCAGTGATTCCAGTTTCACAGATACGCAGTATTTT
NA | TRBD1 | TRBJ1-6 | TRBV6-4 | CASSGTVNSPLHF | TGTGCCAGCTCCGGGACAGTAAATTCACCCCTCCACTTT
NA | NA | TRBJ1-5 | TRBV15 | CATSSKPTGPSNQPQHF | TGTGCCACCAGCAGCAAACCCACAGGCCCCTCCAATCAGCCCCAGCATTTT
NA | TRBD2 | TRBJ2-5 | TRBV9 | CASSVAVGSGRLPFQETQYF | TGTGCCAGCAGCGTAGCTGTTGGTAGCGGGAGGCTCCCCTTCCAAGAGACCCAGTACTTC
NA | NA | TRBJ2-7 | TRBV3-1/TRBV3-2 | CASSQMGGSLYEQYF | TGTGCCAGCAGCCAAATGGGGGGATCCCTCTACGAGCAGTACTTC
NA | NA | TRBJ2-7 | TRBV7-2 | CASSLVGGLTYEQYF | TGTGCCAGCAGCTTAGTGGGCGGGTTGACTTACGAGCAGTACTTC